A selection of T cell receptor beta chains follows, all from one sample in a study of blood T cell repertoires in COVID-19. TCRdb keeps only in-frame clones here, not all; method: immunoSEQ multiplex PCR. There are about 270,000 clones in the sample; roughly 90% occur only once, and roughly 2.1% lies in the top ten. The specimen sequenced was PBMCs or T cells enriched from blood (not recorded which). Source of these receptors: a woman between 40 and 55 years old with acute COVID-19. The CDR3 runs from the conserved cysteine through the conserved F or W. D genes are given only for firm matches. Clone size, where shown, is once, few, many, or a class for clones that have expanded.

V gene,J gene,D gene,clone size,CDR3 protein,CDR3 DNA
TRBV6-5,TRBJ2-7,TRBD2,NA,CASRKGLASYEQYF,TGTGCCAGCAGGAAGGGACTAGCCTCCTACGAGCAGTACTTC
TRBV30,TRBJ1-5,NA,NA,CAWGTGDLGQPQHF,TGTGCCTGGGGTACAGGAGACTTGGGTCAGCCCCAGCATTTT
TRBV25-1,TRBJ1-5,NA,NA,CASSSEGTQPQHF,TGTGCCAGCAGCAGCGAGGGAACTCAGCCCCAGCATTTT
TRBV7-9,TRBJ2-3,NA,NA,CASSLYTDTQYF,TGTGCCAGCAGCTTATATACAGATACGCAGTATTTT
TRBV30,TRBJ1-6,TRBD1,NA,CAWSSGTGDSPLHF,TGTGCCTGGAGTTCTGGGACAGGAGATTCACCCCTCCACTTT
TRBV28,TRBJ1-4,NA,NA,CASSLDSPGGEKLFF,TGTGCCAGCAGTTTAGACTCCCCCGGGGGTGAAAAACTGTTTTTT
TRBV7-9,TRBJ2-3,NA,NA,CASSLIGTDTQYF,TGTGCCAGCAGCTTAATCGGGACAGATACGCAGTATTTT
TRBV27,TRBJ1-3,NA,NA,CASSLGRAGNTIYF,TGTGCCAGCAGTTTAGGCAGGGCTGGAAACACCATATATTTT
TRBV29-1,TRBJ1-1,NA,few,CSVEVAPNTEAFF,TGCAGCGTTGAGGTGGCCCCGAACACTGAAGCTTTCTTT
TRBV28,TRBJ1-5,NA,NA,CASSLWRDQPQHF,TGTGCCAGCAGTTTATGGAGGGATCAGCCCCAGCATTTT
TRBV4-3,TRBJ2-1,NA,NA,CASSRELGNEQFF,TGCGCCAGCAGCCGAGAACTAGGGAATGAGCAGTTCTTC
TRBV2,TRBJ2-5,TRBD1,NA,CASRDRVPHQETQYF,TGTGCCAGCAGAGACAGGGTCCCCCACCAAGAGACCCAGTACTTC
TRBV19,TRBJ1-1,TRBD1,NA,CASSSTGENTEAFF,TGTGCCAGTAGTTCGACAGGGGAGAACACTGAAGCTTTCTTT
TRBV19,TRBJ1-2,TRBD1,NA,CASSIAGQGAGYTF,TGTGCCAGTAGCATCGCGGGACAGGGGGCCGGCTACACCTTC
TRBV6-6,TRBJ2-3,TRBD1,NA,CASSYGGQGADTQYF,TGTGCCAGCAGTTACGGGGGACAGGGGGCAGATACGCAGTATTTT
TRBV30,TRBJ2-7,TRBD2,NA,CAWGSGGGTYEQYF,TGTGCCTGGGGGAGCGGCGGGGGGACCTACGAGCAGTACTTC
TRBV5-1,TRBJ1-4,TRBD1,few,CASSNQGAGNEKLFF,TGCGCCAGCAGCAACCAGGGGGCGGGTAATGAAAAACTGTTTTTT
TRBV6-1,TRBJ1-2,NA,NA,CASSEAGGQGYGYTF,TGTGCCAGCAGTGAAGCGGGAGGGCAGGGCTATGGCTACACCTTC
TRBV15,TRBJ1-6,TRBD1,NA,CATSNQGDLPSPLHF,TGTGCCACCAGCAACCAGGGGGACCTCCCCTCACCCCTCCACTTT
TRBV9,TRBJ2-3,NA,NA,CASSPRTGSSTDTQYF,TGTGCCAGCAGCCCCCGGACTGGCAGTAGCACAGATACGCAGTATTTT
TRBV7-8,TRBJ1-1,NA,NA,CASSSSTGAFF,TGTGCCAGCAGCTCGTCGACAGGAGCTTTCTTT
TRBV11-3,TRBJ2-5,TRBD2,NA,CASSSPFEGSGRAVQETQYF,TGTGCCAGCAGCTCTCCCTTTGAGGGTAGCGGGAGGGCGGTACAAGAGACCCAGTACTTC
TRBV7-2,TRBJ2-7,TRBD2,NA,CASSGLAGDEQYF,TGTGCCAGCAGCGGACTAGCGGGAGACGAGCAGTACTTC
TRBV19,TRBJ1-2,TRBD1,once,CASSIVTGASIYGYTF,TGTGCCAGTAGTATAGTAACAGGGGCGTCGATATATGGCTACACCTTC
TRBV28,TRBJ1-5,NA,NA,CASRGPQGGVSNQPQHF,TGTGCCAGCAGGGGGCCGCAGGGTGGGGTGAGCAATCAGCCCCAGCATTTT
TRBV10-1,TRBJ1-5,NA,NA,CASTILTAYSNQPQHF,TGCGCCAGCACCATATTGACAGCTTATAGCAATCAGCCCCAGCATTTT
TRBV19,TRBJ1-5,TRBD1,NA,CASSTRQGDQPQHF,TGTGCCAGTAGTACAAGACAGGGGGATCAGCCCCAGCATTTT
TRBV12-5,TRBJ2-3,NA,NA,CASGLSRDTQYF,TGTGCTAGTGGTTTGTCTCGGGATACGCAGTATTTT
TRBV7-9,TRBJ1-2,NA,NA,CASSETGTYGYTF,TGTGCCAGCAGCGAAACAGGGACCTATGGCTACACCTTC
TRBV2,TRBJ1-5,TRBD1,NA,CASRGQGGNQPQHF,TGTGCCAGCAGAGGACAGGGAGGCAATCAGCCCCAGCATTTT
TRBV3-1/TRBV3-2,TRBJ2-5,TRBD1,NA,CASSRQGGQETQYF,TGTGCCAGCAGCCGACAGGGCGGCCAAGAGACCCAGTACTTC
TRBV23-1,TRBJ2-5,TRBD2,NA,CASSQGSGGQETQYF,TGCGCCAGCAGTCAAGGTAGCGGGGGGCAAGAGACCCAGTACTTC
TRBV6-5,TRBJ2-7,TRBD1,NA,CASSRTGLWDEQYF,TGTGCCAGCAGTCGGACAGGGCTTTGGGACGAGCAGTACTTC
TRBV7-2,TRBJ1-1,NA,NA,CASSLAQAEAFF,TGTGCCAGCAGCCTAGCCCAGGCTGAAGCTTTCTTT
TRBV27,TRBJ2-3,NA,NA,CASSLQHGGTDTQYF,TGTGCCAGCTCCCTTCAACACGGGGGCACAGATACGCAGTATTTT
TRBV18,TRBJ2-1,TRBD1,NA,CASSMDRANNEQFF,TGTGCCAGCTCCATGGACAGGGCGAACAATGAGCAGTTCTTC
TRBV5-5,TRBJ2-5,NA,once,CASSLSLETQYF,TGTGCCAGCAGCCTCTCGTTAGAGACCCAGTACTTC
TRBV4-1,TRBJ2-1,TRBD1,NA,CASSLSGGFGYNEQFF,TGCGCCAGCAGCCTGTCAGGGGGCTTCGGCTACAATGAGCAGTTCTTC
TRBV5-1,TRBJ2-5,TRBD1,NA,CASSGSTGAETQYF,TGCGCCAGCAGCGGATCGACAGGGGCCGAGACCCAGTACTTC
TRBV5-8,TRBJ1-6,TRBD1,NA,CASSGQGAYNSPLHF,TGTGCCAGCAGCGGACAGGGAGCCTATAATTCACCCCTCCACTTT
TRBV11-2,TRBJ2-7,TRBD1,NA,CASSFGTGGFYEQYF,TGTGCCAGCAGCTTCGGGACAGGGGGTTTCTACGAGCAGTACTTC
TRBV9,TRBJ1-3,NA,NA,CASSVGSLSGNTIYF,TGTGCCAGCAGCGTAGGGTCTCTATCTGGAAACACCATATATTTT
TRBV18,TRBJ1-2,NA,NA,CASSPLDKIYGYTF,TGTGCCAGCTCACCACTGGACAAGATTTATGGCTACACCTTC
TRBV27,TRBJ1-1,TRBD1,NA,CASPRTGAALNTEAFF,TGTGCCAGCCCGAGGACAGGGGCCGCGCTCAACACTGAAGCTTTCTTT
TRBV6-5,TRBJ1-2,NA,NA,CASSSGESYGYTF,TGTGCCAGCAGTTCCGGGGAGAGCTATGGCTACACCTTC
TRBV5-6,TRBJ2-7,NA,NA,CASSPYPGLGQYF,TGTGCCAGCAGCCCGTATCCAGGGTTAGGGCAGTACTTC
TRBV6-5,TRBJ1-6,NA,few,CASTAGVYNSPLHF,TGTGCCAGCACGGCGGGAGTCTATAATTCACCCCTCCACTTT
TRBV30,TRBJ1-1,NA,NA,CAWSVNRIPEAFF,TGTGCCTGGAGTGTTAACAGGATCCCTGAAGCTTTCTTT
TRBV29-1,TRBJ1-3,NA,NA,CSVVTYDSSGNTIYF,TGCAGCGTTGTCACCTATGATAGCTCTGGAAACACCATATATTTT
TRBV7-2,TRBJ1-1,NA,NA,CASILGGPTEAFF,TGTGCCAGCATCCTGGGCGGGCCCACTGAAGCTTTCTTT
TRBV28,TRBJ2-1,TRBD2,NA,CASSPSPTSGGFSSSYNEQFF,TGTGCCAGCAGTCCGTCACCCACTAGCGGGGGGTTTTCTAGCTCCTACAATGAGCAGTTCTTC
TRBV6-5,TRBJ1-4,NA,NA,CASSPREAEKLFF,TGTGCCAGCAGCCCCCGTGAGGCCGAAAAACTGTTTTTT